What follows are 29 T cell receptor beta chains derived from one specimen sequenced in a study of OX40 agonist ivuxolimab in advanced cancers. Profiling relied on immunoSEQ multiplex PCR, and the TCRdb table lists in-frame clones only, not all of them. The sample yields about 59,000 clones, approximately 90% seen once. The source was CD4+ or CD8+ T cells sorted from blood, collected in a trial of the OX40 agonist ivuxolimab. These receptors were collected from an adult with an advanced solid tumor such as melanoma, head and neck, liver or kidney cancer.

The chain employs TRBV28 and TRBJ1-4; 8 bases match TRBD1. With 6 bases clipped from V and 6 bases from J, the junction kept 12 bases outside the gene matches. CDR1 and CDR2 from the germline V gene are MDHEN and SYDVKM. The CDR3 has 16 residues. Here the CDR3 reads CASSSTRQGIYEKLFF. CDR3 bases: TGTGCCAGCAGCTCCACCCGACAGGGGATATATGAAAAACTGTTTTTT.

The gene calls are TRBV9 and TRBJ2-3, with D unresolved. There are 16 residues in the CDR3. Per the germline V gene, CDR1 is SGDLS and CDR2 is YYNGEE. With 0 bases removed from V and 0 bases from J, the gap between germline ends came to 11 bases. CDR3 protein: CASSVDEVPSTDTQYF. The CDR3 nucleotides read TGTGCCAGCAGCGTAGATGAGGTTCCTAGCACAGATACGCAGTATTTT.

This sequence joins TRBV14 and TRBJ2-4; TRBD2 matches at 8 bases. Looked up from germline, CDR1 is SGHDN and CDR2 is FVKESK. Trimming cost V 4 bases and J 1 base; bases outside gene matches: 3. The CDR3 is made up of 15 amino acids. CDR3 residues: CASSRASGAKNIQYF. CDR3 in DNA: TGTGCCAGCAGCCGGGCTAGCGGGGCCAAAAACATTCAGTACTTC.

The chain combines TRBV7-6 with TRBJ1-6; TRBD1 is a possible D gene (5 bases). The ends were cut back, 5 bases at V and 1 base at J, with 12 bases in the middle. The CDR3 has 16 residues. Germline loops: CDR1 SGHVS, CDR2 FNYEAQ. The CDR3 region is CASSPSGGSYNSPLHF. The CDR3 DNA sequence: TGTGCCAGCAGCCCCTCTGGGGGGTCCTATAATTCACCCCTCCACTTT.

This chain uses TRBV6-1 with TRBJ1-5; D unresolved. CDR3 length equals 15 residues. The germline V and J ends were trimmed by 1 base and 7 bases, with 14 bases remaining between them. Germline V lookup: CDR1 MNHNS, CDR2 SASEGT. The CDR3 region has the DNA TGTGCCAGCAGTGAAGGGCTGGGGAGCGGGCAGCCCCAGCATTTT. It translates to CASSEGLGSGQPQHF.

This chain connects TRBV6-5 to TRBJ2-1; D remains unclear. Germline CDR1 MNHEY, CDR2 SVGAGI. Trimming shortened V by 0 bases and J by 7 bases, and 13 bases separated the two germline ends. The CDR3 covers 15 residues. The CDR3 is CASSYSGTRLNEQFF. The CDR3 coding sequence is TGTGCCAGCAGTTACTCAGGTACGAGGCTAAATGAGCAGTTCTTC.

V gene TRBV12-5 combines with J gene TRBJ2-1, with D perhaps TRBD2 (6 bases). The germline V gene has CDR1 LGHNT and CDR2 FRNRAP. Between the trimmed V and J ends, which lost 8 bases and 4 bases, there was a span of 12 bases. The CDR3 length is 13 residues. This chain's CDR3 is CASSRGGYNEQFF. As DNA, the CDR3 is TGTGCTAGTTCCCGGGGAGGATACAATGAGCAGTTCTTC.

The rearrangement links TRBV4-3 to TRBJ2-4; 10 positions match TRBD1. Germline V gene data show CDR1 as LGHNA and CDR2 as YSLEER. This CDR3 has 16 residues. V was pared by 4 bases and J by 4 bases, with 7 bases of the junction left unmatched. The CDR3: CASSPRPGQGKNIQYF. The CDR3 region has the DNA TGCGCCAGCAGCCCCCGCCCGGGACAGGGGAAAAACATTCAGTACTTC.

This clone was recorded once. The CDR3 DNA follows: TGTGCCAGCAGTTTGGTAGGGGCGCGTTTGAATGAGCAGTTCTTC. The encoded protein is CASSLVGARLNEQFF. This chain links TRBV27 with TRBJ2-1; possibly TRBD1 for D (5 bases). The CDR3 length is 15 residues. Germline loops: CDR1 MNHEY, CDR2 SMNVEV (reference sequence). Trimming took 3 bases from V and 7 from J, leaving 16 bases between them.

V gene TRBV10-3 combines with J gene TRBJ1-5; tentative D call: TRBD1 (5 bases). V dropped 6 bases and J dropped 7 bases, with 13 bases sitting between them. CDR3 size: 13 residues. Germline V CDR1 and CDR2: ENHRY, SYGVKD. The DNA for the CDR3 is TGTGCCATCAGCGACGGGGGGGGACAGCCCCAGCATTTT. Translating gives CAISDGGGQPQHF.

The chain couples TRBV19 to TRBJ1-6; D gene ambiguous. V lost 2 bases to trimming and J lost 5 bases, with 10 bases between them. Germline CDR1 LNHDA, CDR2 SQIVND (reference sequence). This CDR3 contains 15 residues. The CDR3 sequence is CASSIKVSDNSPLHF. For the CDR3, the DNA is TGTGCCAGTAGTATAAAGGTCAGCGATAATTCACCCCTCCACTTT. The entire variable domain, with the rest obtained from reference TRBV19 and TRBJ1-6, is as follows: DGGITQSPKYLFRKEGQNVTLSCEQNLNHDAMYWYRQDPGQGLRLIYYSQIVNDFQKGDIAEGYSVSREKKESFPLTVTSAQKNPTAFYLCASSIKVSDNSPLHFGNGTRLTVT.

The chain has TRBV7-3 and TRBJ2-2, with D unclear. From germline, CDR1 is SGHTA and CDR2 FQGTGA. Trimming shortened V by 3 bases and J by 3 bases, and 2 bases separated the two germline ends. The CDR3 is 12 residues long. The CDR3, as DNA: TGTGCCAGCAGCTTGCACACCGGGGAGCTGTTTTTT. Translation gives CASSLHTGELFF.

This chain joins TRBV28 and TRBJ2-1; D is unclear. This CDR3 is built from 13 residues. Germline loops: CDR1 MDHEN, CDR2 SYDVKM. The V gene lost 2 bases and the J gene lost 9 bases, with 11 bases spanning the gap. In nucleotides, the CDR3 is TGTGCCAGCAGTTTAGCCCCTAATCCTGAGCAGTTCTTC. It codes for CASSLAPNPEQFF. The variable domain in full, completed from reference TRBV28 and TRBJ2-1, reads DVKVTQSSRYLVKRTGEKVFLECVQDMDHENMFWYRQDPGLGLRLIYFSYDVKMKEKGDIPEGYSVSREKKERFSLILESASTNQTSMYLCASSLAPNPEQFFGPGTRLTVL.

The V and J genes are TRBV9 and TRBJ2-1, with 7 bases that match TRBD2. The CDR3 loop spans 14 amino acids. The junction had 12 bases not matched to a gene; V was cut back by 4 bases and J by 11 bases. CDR1 and CDR2 (germline): SGDLS, YYNGEE. The CDR3 here is CASSPFPSGRKQFF. In DNA form, the CDR3 reads TGTGCCAGCAGCCCCTTTCCTAGCGGTCGGAAGCAGTTCTTC.

The CDR3: CASSLEFYAYEQYF. As DNA, the CDR3 is TGCGCCAGCAGCTTGGAGTTTTATGCCTACGAGCAGTACTTC. The V and J genes are TRBV5-1 and TRBJ2-7; D not resolved. The CDR3 totals 14 residues. The V end lost 0 bases, the J end lost 2 bases, and 9 bases lay between the germline ends. Germline CDR1 reads SGHRS; CDR2 reads YFSETQ.

This chain joins TRBV27 and TRBJ2-1; D gene uncertain. The CDR3 spans 14 residues. The V gene lost 3 bases and the J gene lost 2 bases, with 8 bases spanning the gap. Germline-derived CDR1 and CDR2 are MNHEY and SMNVEV (reference sequence). The CDR3 reads CASSLLGAYNEQFF. The CDR3 bases are TGTGCCAGCAGTTTGCTAGGTGCCTACAATGAGCAGTTCTTC.

The V gene is TRBV6-1, the J gene TRBJ1-1; D is possibly TRBD1 (5 bases). Germline V gives CDR1 MNHNS, CDR2 SASEGT. The CDR3 loop spans 13 amino acids. Trimming cost V 5 bases and J 3 bases, with 10 bases left between them. The CDR3 spells CASSRGSYTEAFF. The CDR3 DNA follows: TGTGCCAGCAGTAGGGGAAGTTACACTGAAGCTTTCTTT.

V is TRBV7-8 and J is TRBJ2-7; perhaps TRBD2 as D (6 bases). Germline V gene lookup returns CDR1 SGHVS and CDR2 FQNEAQ. V shed 6 bases and J shed 5 bases, with 14 bases lying between them. The CDR3 covers 13 residues. CDR3 DNA sequence: TGTGCCAGCAGTAACACGGGGGTCCACGAGCAGTACGTC. Protein sequence: CASSNTGVHEQYV.

The V gene is TRBV6-5, the J gene TRBJ2-5; the D gene is possibly TRBD2 (5 bases). Germline V CDR1 and CDR2: MNHEY, SVGAGI. Trimming pared 2 bases from V and 10 bases from J, leaving 11 bases between. The CDR3 contains 12 residues. The CDR3 region is CASSYPLEDQYF. CDR3 DNA: TGTGCCAGCAGTTACCCCTTGGAGGACCAGTACTTC.

The rearrangement joins TRBV4-1 to TRBJ2-1; 10 nucleotides agree with TRBD2. Germline V gene lookup returns CDR1 MGHRA and CDR2 YSYEKL. After removal of 4 bases from V and 4 bases from J, the junction contained 4 bases not matched to a gene. The CDR3 is 15 amino acids. The DNA for the CDR3 is TGCGCCAGCAGCCTAGCGGGAGGCCTTTACAATGAGCAGTTCTTC. It yields the protein CASSLAGGLYNEQFF.

The chain uses TRBV2 and TRBJ1-5; D is undetermined. V gave up 6 bases and J gave up 0 bases, with 12 bases separating them. Germline V lookup: CDR1 SNHLY, CDR2 FYNNEI. This CDR3 spans 15 amino acids. The CDR3 region is CASSAAEYSNQPQHF. The CDR3 region has the DNA TGTGCCAGCAGCGCCGCCGAGTATAGCAATCAGCCCCAGCATTTT. Supplemented by reference TRBV2 and TRBJ1-5, the full variable domain reads EPEVTQTPSHQVTQMGQEVILRCVPISNHLYFYWYRQILGQKVEFLVSFYNNEISEKSEIFDDQFSVERPDGSNFTLKIRSTKLEDSAMYFCASSAAEYSNQPQHFGDGTRLSIL.

The genes are TRBV4-2 and TRBJ1-1, with no clear D. There are 16 residues in the CDR3. V dropped 0 bases and J dropped 1 base, with 12 bases sitting between them. The germline V gene has CDR1 LGHNA and CDR2 YNFKEQ. As DNA, the CDR3 is TGTGCCAGCAGCCAAGATCTGGGAGCGGAGAACACTGAAGCTTTCTTT. It yields the protein CASSQDLGAENTEAFF.

The rearrangement uses TRBV6-5 and TRBJ1-1, with D tentatively TRBD1 (5 bases). Germline lookup yields CDR1 MNHEY and CDR2 SVGAGI. V dropped 5 bases and J dropped 0 bases, with 10 bases sitting between them. This CDR3 comprises 14 residues. Here the CDR3 DNA reads TGTGCCAGCAGTGCCGACAGCATGAACACTGAAGCTTTCTTT. Its protein product is CASSADSMNTEAFF.

This sequence joins TRBV21-1 and TRBJ1-3. TRBV21-1 is listed as a pseudogene. The CDR3 loop spans 12 amino acids. The CDR3 bases are TGTGCCAGCAGCAAAGACCGAAACACCATATATTTT. Amino acids: CASSKDRNTIYF.

This clone was seen once. This rearrangement joins TRBV6-1 to TRBJ2-3; 8 bases match TRBD2. V lost 3 bases to trimming and J lost 7 bases; unmatched junction nucleotides: 6. The CDR3 loop spans 14 amino acids. Germline loops: CDR1 MNHNS, CDR2 SASEGT. The CDR3 loop is CASSDGGGWNTQYF. CDR3 bases: TGTGCCAGCAGTGACGGGGGGGGGTGGAATACGCAGTATTTT.

The rearrangement uses TRBV10-3 and TRBJ1-2; D is unresolved. In germline, CDR1 is ENHRY, CDR2 SYGVKD. The CDR3 runs 13 residues. The ends were cut back, 2 bases at V and 4 bases at J, with 8 bases in the middle. The CDR3 region is CAISEVRAYGYTF. CDR3 nucleotide sequence: TGTGCCATCAGTGAGGTTCGAGCCTATGGCTACACCTTC.

The chain uses TRBV7-3 and TRBJ1-2, with 11 bases identical to TRBD1. The CDR3 has 16 amino acids. Germline CDR1 and CDR2: SGHTA and FQGTGA. The junction had 8 bases not matched to a gene; V was cut back by 5 bases and J by 3 bases. This CDR3 is CASSDGTGGRDYGYTF. The DNA for the CDR3 is TGTGCCAGCAGCGATGGGACAGGGGGAAGGGACTATGGCTACACCTTC. Filled out from reference TRBV7-3 and TRBJ1-2, the complete variable domain reads GAGVSQTPSNKVTEKGKYVELRCDPISGHTALYWYRQSLGQGPEFLIYFQGTGAADDSGLPNDRFFAVRPEGSVSTLKIQRTERGDSAVYLCASSDGTGGRDYGYTFGSGTRLTVV.

The rearrangement links TRBV27 to TRBJ2-3, with no clear D. V lost 3 bases and J 4 bases, leaving 11 bases between the germline ends. Germline V gene data show CDR1 as MNHEY and CDR2 as SMNVEV (reference sequence). This CDR3 has 14 amino acids. The CDR3: CASSLSPYSDTQYF. CDR3 in DNA: TGTGCCAGCAGTTTGAGCCCCTATTCAGATACGCAGTATTTT.

This chain uses TRBV7-9 with TRBJ2-3, with D possibly matching TRBD1 (5 bases). CDR3 length equals 14 residues. Trimming removed 8 bases from V and 0 bases from J, with 12 bases in between. Germline V gene data show CDR1 as SEHNR and CDR2 as FQNEAQ (reference sequence). The CDR3 sequence is CASPLGQSTDTQYF. CDR3 coding DNA: TGTGCCAGCCCACTTGGACAAAGCACAGATACGCAGTATTTT.